The entry below gives a single T cell receptor (beta chain) sequence along with its context. Its antigen is as yet unknown. The sample is drawn from a study of Ad26.COV2.S vaccination and SARS-CoV-2 variants. As for the study in general: Dosing was one shot or two shots 56 days apart. Study-wide findings and caveats: Non-spike TCR breadth did not differ much between vaccine and placebo recipients. It was reported that spike-specific CD8+ and CD4+ T cell responses were substantially broad after vaccination.

This table comes from immunoSEQ multiplex PCR, and its TCRdb copy is limited to in-frame clones, with some not included. The profile covers more than 300,000 clones, with roughly 91% appearing a single time and roughly 5% taken by the ten largest. Regarding treatment: around 19 received Ad26.COV2.S at low or high dose, single or two shots; five or six received placebo; per-sample allocation not given. Following the first vaccine or placebo injection, samples were taken on day 63. The sample here was peripheral blood, taken in a trial of Ad26.COV2.S vaccine versus placebo. The sequence derives from a person aged 18-60 years who received the Ad26.COV2.S COVID-19 vaccine or a placebo.

The DNA of the CDR3 is TGTGCCAGCAGCTTAGGACAGGGGTCCACAGATACGCAGTATTTT. It is translated as CASSLGQGSTDTQYF. The J gene is TRBJ2-3, the V gene TRBV7-2; 8 bases agree with TRBD1. This CDR3 has 15 amino acids. Germline CDR1 SGHTA, CDR2 FQGNSA. After removal of 1 base from V and 2 bases from J, the junction contained 2 bases not matched to a gene.